Each of the 30 T cell receptor beta chains below was sequenced from the same sample in a study of blood T cell repertoires in COVID-19. Generated by immunoSEQ multiplex PCR, the TCRdb table keeps only in-frame clones and is missing some. The sample shows some 140,000 clones, about 80% of them seen only once. The sample comprised PBMCs or T cells enriched from blood (not recorded which). The source of these receptors is a man aged 40-49 years with acute COVID-19.

This clone has just a few counts. V gene TRBV10-3 combines with J gene TRBJ1-3; the D gene is possibly TRBD1 (5 bases). The V gene lost 8 bases and the J gene lost 0 bases, with 11 bases spanning the gap. The germline gives CDR1 ENHRY, CDR2 SYGVKD. The CDR3 is made up of 14 amino acids. Here the CDR3 reads CAILSGLSGNTIYF. As DNA, the CDR3 is TGTGCCATCCTGTCGGGACTCTCTGGAAACACCATATATTTT.

This clone was picked up one time. In DNA, the CDR3 is TGTGCCAGCAGCGTACAGGCCCTGATGACTGAAGCTTTCTTT. This encodes CASSVQALMTEAFF. The rearrangement joins TRBV9 to TRBJ1-1, with D unresolved. This CDR3 is built from 14 residues. The ends were cut back, 1 base at V and 5 bases at J, with 12 bases in the middle. Germline lookup yields CDR1 SGDLS and CDR2 YYNGEE.

V is TRBV3-1 (or the pseudogene TRBV3-2) and J is TRBJ2-2; a weak D match, TRBD2 (5 bases). V was cut by 0 bases and J by 7 bases, with 15 bases left in between. The CDR3 consists of 16 residues. Germline CDR1 is LGHDT and CDR2 is YNNKEL (reference sequence). The CDR3: CASSQEWHKAVGELFF. Here the CDR3 DNA reads TGTGCCAGCAGCCAAGAATGGCACAAAGCGGTCGGGGAGCTGTTTTTT.

DNA of the CDR3: TGTGCCAGCAGCTTTGACACTTGGGAGCAGTACTTC. Encoded protein: CASSFDTWEQYF. This chain connects TRBV7-9 to TRBJ2-7; D gene ambiguous. V lost 3 bases, J lost 7 bases, and 10 bases lay in between. This CDR3 spans 12 amino acids. Germline lookup yields CDR1 SEHNR and CDR2 FQNEAQ (reference sequence).

The rearrangement uses TRBV2 and TRBJ2-1; 11 bases map to TRBD1. The CDR3 spans 14 residues. Germline CDR1 is SNHLY and CDR2 is FYNNEI. Unmatched junction bases numbered 3, after V lost 3 bases and J lost 8 bases. The CDR3 DNA reads TGTGCCAGCAGTGAGGGACAGGGGGTTTATGAGCAGTTCTTC. Amino acid sequence: CASSEGQGVYEQFF. The full variable domain, its missing parts supplied by reference TRBV2 and TRBJ2-1, is EPEVTQTPSHQVTQMGQEVILRCVPISNHLYFYWYRQILGQKVEFLVSFYNNEISEKSEIFDDQFSVERPDGSNFTLKIRSTKLEDSAMYFCASSEGQGVYEQFFGPGTRLTVL.

The chain is built from TRBV30 and TRBJ1-6; weak D call: TRBD1 (6 bases). V was pared by 5 bases and J by 8 bases, with 13 bases between. CDR3 length equals 13 residues. Germline V gene lookup returns CDR1 GTSNPN and CDR2 SVGIG (reference sequence). CDR3 in amino acids: CAWGRQEDSPLHF. For the CDR3, the DNA is TGTGCCTGGGGAAGACAGGAGGATTCACCCCTCCACTTT.

The chain couples TRBV30 to TRBJ2-5, with D perhaps matching TRBD2 (5 bases). There are 14 residues in the CDR3. Trimming removed 1 base at V and 4 bases at J, with 13 bases between. Germline-derived CDR1 and CDR2 are GTSNPN and SVGIG (reference sequence). The CDR3 loop reads CAWSGLRWGETQYF. The CDR3 DNA follows: TGTGCCTGGAGTGGACTACGATGGGGAGAGACCCAGTACTTC.

V is TRBV19 and J is TRBJ2-2, with TRBD2 identical over 11 bases. This CDR3 contains 16 residues. Germline CDR1 reads LNHDA; CDR2 reads SQIVND (reference sequence). Losses at the gene ends were 6 bases for V and 3 bases for J; bases not matched to a gene: 6. The CDR3 protein is CASSLLAGDYTGELFF. CDR3 DNA: TGTGCCAGTAGCCTACTAGCGGGAGACTACACCGGGGAGCTGTTTTTT.

The chain joins TRBV5-1 to TRBJ2-2; TRBD1 agrees at 9 bases. Germline CDR1 SGHRS, CDR2 YFSETQ. The CDR3 totals 16 residues. V lost 3 bases to trimming and J lost 3 bases; unmatched junction nucleotides: 6. Here the CDR3 DNA reads TGCGCCAGCAGCTCTGTCCGGGACAGGGACACCGGGGAGCTGTTTTTT. Its protein is CASSSVRDRDTGELFF.

The chain uses TRBV5-1 and TRBJ2-5; TRBD1 is a possible D gene (5 bases). V lost 2 bases and J 5 bases, leaving 16 bases between the germline ends. The CDR3 length is 15 residues. CDR1 and CDR2 from the germline V gene are SGHRS and YFSETQ. CDR3 region: CASSFGQGLEETQYF. In DNA, the CDR3 is TGCGCCAGCAGCTTCGGGCAGGGCCTGGAGGAGACCCAGTACTTC. The whole variable domain, remainder taken from reference TRBV5-1 and TRBJ2-5, is KAGVTQTPRYLIKTRGQQVTLSCSPISGHRSVSWYQQTPGQGLQFLFEYFSETQRNKGNFPGRFSGRQFSNSRSEMNVSTLELGDSALYLCASSFGQGLEETQYFGPGTRLLVL.

This clone occurred once. The chain joins TRBV5-1 to TRBJ2-5; TRBD1 aligns across 8 bases. V lost 4 bases, J lost 2 bases, and 1 base stayed unmatched. CDR1 is SGHRS, CDR2 YFSETQ, per germline. The CDR3 length is 13 residues. Here the CDR3 reads CASSGTGQETQYF. The CDR3 DNA reads as TGCGCCAGCAGCGGGACAGGTCAAGAGACCCAGTACTTC.

The J gene is TRBJ1-5, the V gene TRBV15, with TRBD1 identical over 11 bases. V shed 5 bases, J shed 7 bases, and the junction held 7 bases outside the gene matches. This CDR3 has 15 residues. The V gene's germline CDR1 is LNHNV and CDR2 YYDKDF (reference sequence). The CDR3 nucleotides read TGTGCCACCAGCCCTGGACAGGGGGCGCGGCAGCCCCAGCATTTT. Translated, it gives CATSPGQGARQPQHF.

The chain recombines TRBV19 with TRBJ2-3, with 13 bases lining up with TRBD2. Germline V gene lookup returns CDR1 LNHDA and CDR2 SQIVND (reference sequence). Trimming cost V 7 bases and J 6 bases; bases outside gene matches: 4. CDR3 length: 14 residues. CDR3 in DNA: TGTGCCAGTACCACTAGCGGGGGGGCCGATACGCAGTATTTT. Translation: CASTTSGGADTQYF.

This clone has a handful of counts. The chain links TRBV24-1 to TRBJ1-5; 10 positions match TRBD1. Looked up from germline, CDR1 is KGHDR and CDR2 is SFDVKD. V lost 6 bases to trimming and J lost 6 bases; unmatched junction nucleotides: 10. The CDR3 spans 16 residues. In DNA form, the CDR3 reads TGTGCCACCAGTTCTGCTGGGACAGGGGAACGTCAGCCCCAGCATTTT. This codes for CATSSAGTGERQPQHF.

This chain connects TRBV5-1 to TRBJ1-2; D may be TRBD1 (5 bases). The CDR3 length is 14 residues. Germline lookup yields CDR1 SGHRS and CDR2 YFSETQ. V shed 1 base and J shed 4 bases, with 11 bases lying between them. The CDR3 DNA reads as TGCGCCAGCAGCTTGCAGGGCGAAGGCTATGGCTACACCTTC. Translation gives CASSLQGEGYGYTF.

CDR3 nucleotide sequence: TGTGCCAGCAGACAAGATGAGAGGGGGTCCGACTCCGCAACTAATGAAAAACTGTTTTTT. It is translated as CASRQDERGSDSATNEKLFF. This chain joins TRBV28 and TRBJ1-4, with a possible D match to TRBD1 (6 bases). The V end was cut by 6 bases, the J end by 0 bases, with 26 bases between. Germline V CDR1 and CDR2: MDHEN, SYDVKM. This CDR3 contains 20 residues.

J is TRBJ2-2 and V is TRBV2, with TRBD1 matching over 7 bases. Germline V gives CDR1 SNHLY, CDR2 FYNNEI. V was clipped by 8 bases and J by 3 bases; unmatched bases: 6. The CDR3 loop spans 14 amino acids. DNA of the CDR3: TGTGCCAGCTTATACCAGGGGGACACCGGGGAGCTGTTTTTT. It is translated as CASLYQGDTGELFF.

V and J are TRBV5-1 and TRBJ2-7; tentatively, D is TRBD2 (6 bases). The CDR3 is made up of 14 amino acids. Trimming left V 0 bases short and J 1 base short, with 8 bases between. Per the germline V gene, CDR1 is SGHRS and CDR2 is YFSETQ. In DNA form, the CDR3 reads TGCGCCAGCAGCTTGGGTAGCGGTTCCTACGAGCAGTACTTC. It is translated as CASSLGSGSYEQYF.

The V gene is TRBV9, the J gene TRBJ2-5, with 7 bases lining up with TRBD2. Trimming took 3 bases from V and 7 from J; bases not matched to a gene: 18. Germline V gene lookup returns CDR1 SGDLS and CDR2 YYNGEE. The CDR3 spans 17 residues. CDR3 sequence (DNA): TGTGCCAGCAGCGGGTTCTCAGCGGGGAGAAACCTTAGGACCCAGTACTTC. Amino acid sequence: CASSGFSAGRNLRTQYF.

The chain recombines TRBV29-1 with TRBJ2-5, with 8 bases fitting TRBD1. This CDR3 contains 12 residues. With V trimmed by 6 bases and J by 0 bases, 0 bases remained unmatched. Germline V gene lookup returns CDR1 SQVTM and CDR2 ANQGSEA. CDR3 sequence: CSVGQDQETQYF. The CDR3, as DNA: TGCAGCGTGGGACAGGACCAAGAGACCCAGTACTTC.

This sequence joins TRBV6-4 and TRBJ2-2; 9 positions agree with TRBD1. Germline V gene sequence: CDR1 MRHNA, CDR2 SNTAGT. Unmatched junction bases numbered 3, after V lost 3 bases and J lost 4 bases. This CDR3 contains 15 residues. CDR3 protein: CASSERGQGTGELFF. The CDR3, as DNA: TGTGCCAGCAGTGAGAGGGGACAGGGCACCGGGGAGCTGTTTTTT.

The rearrangement uses TRBV19 and TRBJ1-4, with D tentatively TRBD1 (5 bases). The CDR3 consists of 17 residues. Germline-derived CDR1 and CDR2 are LNHDA and SQIVND (reference sequence). V lost 5 bases and J 0 bases, leaving 16 bases between the germline ends. The CDR3: CASSPRTATATNEKLFF. The CDR3 bases are TGTGCCAGTAGTCCTCGGACGGCGACAGCAACTAATGAAAAACTGTTTTTT.

The CDR3 protein is CASWRTGPYEQYF. In DNA, the CDR3 is TGTGCCAGTTGGAGGACAGGGCCCTACGAGCAGTACTTC. The V gene is TRBV2, the J gene TRBJ2-7, with 8 bases that match TRBD1. CDR1 is SNHLY, CDR2 FYNNEI, per germline. This CDR3 spans 13 amino acids. V trimming: 9 bases; J trimming: 2 bases; junction bases outside the gene matches: 6.

The gene calls are TRBV19 and TRBJ1-2; 9 bases match TRBD1. Germline V gene sequence: CDR1 LNHDA, CDR2 SQIVND (reference sequence). CDR3 size: 16 residues. The trim removed 5 bases at V and 2 bases at J, leaving 9 bases unmatched. This CDR3 reads CASSPADRGKNYGYTF. CDR3 sequence (DNA): TGTGCCAGTAGTCCGGCAGACAGGGGGAAAAACTATGGCTACACCTTC.

V usage is TRBV4-2 and J usage is TRBJ1-1; D perhaps matches TRBD1 (5 bases). The CDR3 consists of 16 residues. CDR1 LGHNA and CDR2 YNFKEQ come from the germline V gene. Trimming stripped 4 bases from V and 3 bases from J, with 18 bases between. The chain's CDR3 is CASSPRDFGTHTEAFF. As DNA, the CDR3 is TGTGCCAGCAGCCCTCGGGACTTCGGCACCCACACTGAAGCTTTCTTT.

The V call is TRBV21-1, the J call TRBJ1-6. TRBV21-1 is recorded as a pseudogene. The CDR3 loop spans 15 amino acids. CDR3 DNA sequence: TGTGCCAGCAGCCCACCGGGGGGCTCTAATTCACCCCTCCACTTT. Its protein is CASSPPGGSNSPLHF.

This chain joins TRBV6-4 and TRBJ1-6; possible D gene TRBD1, 6 bases. Germline CDR1 reads MRHNA; CDR2 reads SNTAGT. Deletions cut 5 bases from V and 7 bases from J, with 12 bases between. The CDR3 is 14 residues long. CDR3 protein: CASSKGGGNSPLHF. The CDR3, as DNA: TGTGCCAGCAGTAAAGGGGGTGGAAATTCACCCCTCCACTTT.

This chain links TRBV7-3 with TRBJ2-2, with 8 bases lining up with TRBD2. CDR1 is SGHTA, CDR2 FQGTGA, per germline. CDR3 size: 16 residues. The V and J ends lost 5 bases and 2 bases, in that order; junction bases with no gene match: 7. The CDR3 loop reads CASSPHAGGNTGELFF. Here the CDR3 DNA reads TGTGCCAGCAGCCCCCACGCGGGGGGAAACACCGGGGAGCTGTTTTTT.

The chain uses TRBV27 and TRBJ2-7, with no clear D. Trimming left V 5 bases short and J 5 bases short, with 13 bases between. The length of the CDR3 is 13 residues. Germline CDR1 and CDR2: MNHEY and SMNVEV (reference sequence). CDR3 coding DNA: TGTGCCAGCAGTCTGCGGCCCCATAACGAGCAGTACTTC. It codes for CASSLRPHNEQYF.

The gene calls are TRBV5-4 and TRBJ1-2; no clear D. The CDR3 sequence is 12 residues long. Deletions cut 0 bases from V and 8 bases from J, with 8 bases between. The germline gives CDR1 SGHNT, CDR2 YYREEE (reference sequence). CDR3 protein: CASSLAEHGYTF. The CDR3 bases are TGTGCCAGCAGCTTGGCCGAGCACGGCTACACCTTC. The full variable domain, completed using reference TRBV5-4 and TRBJ1-2, is ETGVTQSPTHLIKTRGQQVTLRCSSQSGHNTVSWYQQALGQGPQFIFQYYREEENGRGNFPPRFSGLQFPNYSSELNVNALELDDSALYLCASSLAEHGYTFGSGTRLTVV.